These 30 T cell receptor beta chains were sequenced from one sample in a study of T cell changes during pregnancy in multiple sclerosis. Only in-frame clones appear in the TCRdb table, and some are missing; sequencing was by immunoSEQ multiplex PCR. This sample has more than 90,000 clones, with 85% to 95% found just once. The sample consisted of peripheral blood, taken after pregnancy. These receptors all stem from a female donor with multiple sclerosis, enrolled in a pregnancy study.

This CDR3 is CASGASGWNGYTF. In DNA, the CDR3 is TGCGCCAGCGGGGCATCAGGGTGGAATGGCTACACCTTC. J is TRBJ1-2 and V is TRBV10-2, with D maybe TRBD1 (5 bases). V dropped 8 bases and J dropped 6 bases, with 16 bases sitting between them. CDR3 length: 13 residues. CDR1 and CDR2 from the germline V gene are WSHSY and SAAADI.

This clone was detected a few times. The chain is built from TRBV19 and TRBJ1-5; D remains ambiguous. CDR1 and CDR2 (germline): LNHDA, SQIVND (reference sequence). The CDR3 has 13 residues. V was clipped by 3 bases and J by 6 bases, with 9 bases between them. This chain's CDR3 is CASSMRFRQPQHF. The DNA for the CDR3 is TGTGCCAGTAGTATGCGGTTTCGTCAGCCCCAGCATTTT.

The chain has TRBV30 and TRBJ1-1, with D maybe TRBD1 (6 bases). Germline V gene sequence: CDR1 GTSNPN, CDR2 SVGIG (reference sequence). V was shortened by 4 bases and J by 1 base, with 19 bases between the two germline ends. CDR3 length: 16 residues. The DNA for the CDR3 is TGTGCCTGGACTCCGGGACAACCCCAGGAGAACACTGAAGCTTTCTTT. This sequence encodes CAWTPGQPQENTEAFF.

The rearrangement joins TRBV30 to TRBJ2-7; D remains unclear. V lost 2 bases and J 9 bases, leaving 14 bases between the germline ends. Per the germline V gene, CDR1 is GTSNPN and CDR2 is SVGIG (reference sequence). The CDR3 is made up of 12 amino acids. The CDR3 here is CAWSTTLTGQYF. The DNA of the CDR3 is TGTGCCTGGAGTACGACTTTAACGGGGCAGTACTTC.

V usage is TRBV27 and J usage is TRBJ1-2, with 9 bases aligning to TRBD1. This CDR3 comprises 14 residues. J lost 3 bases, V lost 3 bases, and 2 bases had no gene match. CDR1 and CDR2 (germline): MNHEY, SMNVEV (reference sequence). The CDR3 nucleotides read TGTGCCAGCAGTTTCTACAGGGGGCACTATGGCTACACCTTC. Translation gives CASSFYRGHYGYTF.

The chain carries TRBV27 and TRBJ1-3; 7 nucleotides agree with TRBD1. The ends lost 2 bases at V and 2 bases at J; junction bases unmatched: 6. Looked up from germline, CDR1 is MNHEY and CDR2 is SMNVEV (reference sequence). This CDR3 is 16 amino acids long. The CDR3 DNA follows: TGTGCCAGCAGTTTAGAGGGGACAGCAACTGGAAACACCATATATTTT. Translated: CASSLEGTATGNTIYF.

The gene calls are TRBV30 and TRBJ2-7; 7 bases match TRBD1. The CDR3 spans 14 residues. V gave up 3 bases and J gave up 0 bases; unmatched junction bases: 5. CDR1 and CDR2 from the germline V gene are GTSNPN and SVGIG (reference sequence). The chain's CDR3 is CAWRRGGSSYEQYF. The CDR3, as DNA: TGTGCCTGGAGACGAGGGGGCAGCTCCTACGAGCAGTACTTC. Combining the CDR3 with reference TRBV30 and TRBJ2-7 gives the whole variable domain SQTIHQWPATLVQPVGSPLSLECTVEGTSNPNLYWYRQAAGRGLQLLFYSVGIGQISSEVPQNLSASRPQDRQFILSSKKLLLSDSGFYLCAWRRGGSSYEQYFGPGTRLTVT.

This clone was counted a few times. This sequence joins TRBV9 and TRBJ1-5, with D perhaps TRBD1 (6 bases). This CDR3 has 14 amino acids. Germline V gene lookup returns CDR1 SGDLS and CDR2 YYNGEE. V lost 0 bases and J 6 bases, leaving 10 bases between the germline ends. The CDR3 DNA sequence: TGTGCCAGCAGCGTAGGGGCAGGGGCTCAGCCCCAGCATTTT. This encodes CASSVGAGAQPQHF.

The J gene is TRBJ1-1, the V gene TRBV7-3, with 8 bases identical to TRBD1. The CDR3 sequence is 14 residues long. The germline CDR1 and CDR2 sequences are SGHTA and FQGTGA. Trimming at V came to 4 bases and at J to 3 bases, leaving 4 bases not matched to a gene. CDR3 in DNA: TGTGCCAGCAGCTACCACAGGGGGTACACTGAAGCTTTCTTT. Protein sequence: CASSYHRGYTEAFF. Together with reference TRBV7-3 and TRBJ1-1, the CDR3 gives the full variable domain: GAGVSQTPSNKVTEKGKYVELRCDPISGHTALYWYRQSLGQGPEFLIYFQGTGAADDSGLPNDRFFAVRPEGSVSTLKIQRTERGDSAVYLCASSYHRGYTEAFFGQGTRLTVV.

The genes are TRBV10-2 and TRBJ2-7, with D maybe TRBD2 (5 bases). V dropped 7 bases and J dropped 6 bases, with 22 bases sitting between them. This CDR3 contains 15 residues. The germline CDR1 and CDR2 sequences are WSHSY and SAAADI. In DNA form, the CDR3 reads TGCGCCAGCATCCTAAACTCGGACTGGACCTCCGAGCAGTACTTC. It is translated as CASILNSDWTSEQYF.

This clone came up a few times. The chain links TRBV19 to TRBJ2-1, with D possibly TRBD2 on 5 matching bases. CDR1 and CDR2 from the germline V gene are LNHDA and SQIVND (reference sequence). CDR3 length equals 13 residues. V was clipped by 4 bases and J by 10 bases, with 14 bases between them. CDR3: CASSNLGLDEQFF. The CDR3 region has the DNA TGTGCCAGTAGTAACCTCGGACTCGACGAGCAGTTCTTC.

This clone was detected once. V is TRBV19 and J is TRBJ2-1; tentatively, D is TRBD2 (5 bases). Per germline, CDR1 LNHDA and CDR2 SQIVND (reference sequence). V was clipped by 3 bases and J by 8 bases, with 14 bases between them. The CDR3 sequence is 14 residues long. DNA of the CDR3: TGTGCCAGTAGTATTAATCGGGGTGGCGATGAGCAGTTCTTC. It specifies CASSINRGGDEQFF.

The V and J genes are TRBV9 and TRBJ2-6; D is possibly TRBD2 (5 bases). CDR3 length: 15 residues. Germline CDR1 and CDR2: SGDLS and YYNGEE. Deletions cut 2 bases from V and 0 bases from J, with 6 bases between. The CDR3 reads CASSVGVSGANVLTF. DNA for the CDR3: TGTGCCAGCAGCGTGGGAGTCTCTGGGGCCAACGTCCTGACTTTC.

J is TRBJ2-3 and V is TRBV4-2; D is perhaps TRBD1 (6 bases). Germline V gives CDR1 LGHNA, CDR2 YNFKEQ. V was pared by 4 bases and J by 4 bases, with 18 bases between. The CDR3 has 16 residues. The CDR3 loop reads CASSPGATTAADTQYF. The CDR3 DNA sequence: TGTGCCAGCAGCCCAGGGGCCACCACAGCCGCAGATACGCAGTATTTT.

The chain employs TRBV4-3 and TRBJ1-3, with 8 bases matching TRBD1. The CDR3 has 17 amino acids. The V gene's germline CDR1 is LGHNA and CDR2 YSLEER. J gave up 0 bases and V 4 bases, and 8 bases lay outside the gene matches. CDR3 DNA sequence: TGCGCCAGCAGCCCGAAACAGACAGGGGTCTCTGGAAACACCATATATTTT. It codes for CASSPKQTGVSGNTIYF.

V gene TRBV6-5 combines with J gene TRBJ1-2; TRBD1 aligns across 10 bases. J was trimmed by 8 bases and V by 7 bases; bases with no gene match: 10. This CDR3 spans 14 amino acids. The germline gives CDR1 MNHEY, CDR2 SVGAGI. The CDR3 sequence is CASTTTGGAGGYTF. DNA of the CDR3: TGTGCCAGCACTACGACAGGGGGCGCAGGGGGCTACACCTTC.

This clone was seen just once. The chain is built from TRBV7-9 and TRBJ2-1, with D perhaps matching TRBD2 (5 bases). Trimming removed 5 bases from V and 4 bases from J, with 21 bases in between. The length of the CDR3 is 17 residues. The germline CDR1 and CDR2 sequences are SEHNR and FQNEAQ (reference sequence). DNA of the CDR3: TGTGCCAGCAGCCCATTGGGGAGCCCTCTTTTTTACAATGAGCAGTTCTTC. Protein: CASSPLGSPLFYNEQFF.

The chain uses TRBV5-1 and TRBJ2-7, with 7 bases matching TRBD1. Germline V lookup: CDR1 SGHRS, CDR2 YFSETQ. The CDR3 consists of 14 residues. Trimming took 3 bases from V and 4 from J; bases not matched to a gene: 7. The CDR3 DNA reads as TGCGCCAGCAGCTCACAGGGGCTCCCGTACGAGCAGTACTTC. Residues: CASSSQGLPYEQYF.

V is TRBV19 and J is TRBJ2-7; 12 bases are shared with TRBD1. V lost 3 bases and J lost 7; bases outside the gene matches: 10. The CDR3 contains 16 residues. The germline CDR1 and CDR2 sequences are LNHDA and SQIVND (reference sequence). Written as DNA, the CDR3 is TGTGCCAGTAGTATCAAAACCGGGACAGGGGGCTTAGAGCAGTACTTC. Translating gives CASSIKTGTGGLEQYF.

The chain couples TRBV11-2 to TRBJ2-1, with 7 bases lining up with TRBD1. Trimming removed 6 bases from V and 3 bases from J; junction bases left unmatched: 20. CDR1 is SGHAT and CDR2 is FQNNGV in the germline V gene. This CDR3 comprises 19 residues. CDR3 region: CASRPSTGWVVGFYNEQFF. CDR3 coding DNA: TGTGCCAGCAGACCCTCGACAGGGTGGGTGGTTGGCTTCTACAATGAGCAGTTCTTC. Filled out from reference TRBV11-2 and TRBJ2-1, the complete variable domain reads EAGVAQSPRYKIIEKRQSVAFWCNPISGHATLYWYQQILGQGPKLLIQFQNNGVVDDSQLPKDRFSAERLKGVDSTLKIQPAKLEDSAVYLCASRPSTGWVVGFYNEQFFGPGTRLTVL.

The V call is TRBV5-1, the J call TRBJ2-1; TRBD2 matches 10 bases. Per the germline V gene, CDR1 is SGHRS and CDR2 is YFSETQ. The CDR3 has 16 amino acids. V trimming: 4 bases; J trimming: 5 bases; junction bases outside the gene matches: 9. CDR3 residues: CASSGVAGGRNNEQFF. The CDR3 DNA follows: TGCGCCAGCAGCGGGGTAGCGGGGGGTCGAAACAATGAGCAGTTCTTC. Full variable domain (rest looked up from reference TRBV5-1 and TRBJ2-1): KAGVTQTPRYLIKTRGQQVTLSCSPISGHRSVSWYQQTPGQGLQFLFEYFSETQRNKGNFPGRFSGRQFSNSRSEMNVSTLELGDSALYLCASSGVAGGRNNEQFFGPGTRLTVL.

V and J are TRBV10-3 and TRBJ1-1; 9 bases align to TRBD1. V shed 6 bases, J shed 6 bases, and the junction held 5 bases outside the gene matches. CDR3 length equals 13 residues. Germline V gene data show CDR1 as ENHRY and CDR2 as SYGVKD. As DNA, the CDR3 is TGTGCCATCAGCGGGGGACAGGGAGCTGAAGCTTTCTTT. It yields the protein CAISGGQGAEAFF.

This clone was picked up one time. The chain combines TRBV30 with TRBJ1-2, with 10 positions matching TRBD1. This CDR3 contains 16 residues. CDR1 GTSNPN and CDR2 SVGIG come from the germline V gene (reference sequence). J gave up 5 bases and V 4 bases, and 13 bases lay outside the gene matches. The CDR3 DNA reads TGTGCCTGGATCGCCCCGACCCCGGGACAGGGGTATGGCTACACCTTC. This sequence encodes CAWIAPTPGQGYGYTF. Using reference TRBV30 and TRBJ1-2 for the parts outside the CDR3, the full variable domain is SQTIHQWPATLVQPVGSPLSLECTVEGTSNPNLYWYRQAAGRGLQLLFYSVGIGQISSEVPQNLSASRPQDRQFILSSKKLLLSDSGFYLCAWIAPTPGQGYGYTFGSGTRLTVV.

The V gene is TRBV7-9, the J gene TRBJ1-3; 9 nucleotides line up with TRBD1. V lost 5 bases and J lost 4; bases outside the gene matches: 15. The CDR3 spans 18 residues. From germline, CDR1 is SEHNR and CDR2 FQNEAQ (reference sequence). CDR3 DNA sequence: TGTGCCAGCAGCCCCTCGGGAACAGGGGGACAGGGCGGAAACACCATATATTTT. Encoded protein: CASSPSGTGGQGGNTIYF.

Here the CDR3 DNA reads TGTGCCAGCAGCTTATGGGGGACAGATCCCACTGAAGCTTTCTTT. Protein sequence: CASSLWGTDPTEAFF. The genes are TRBV7-9 and TRBJ1-1; 7 bases map to TRBD1. The CDR3 has 15 amino acids. Losses at the gene ends were 2 bases for V and 4 bases for J; bases not matched to a gene: 7. Germline values: CDR1 SEHNR, CDR2 FQNEAQ (reference sequence).

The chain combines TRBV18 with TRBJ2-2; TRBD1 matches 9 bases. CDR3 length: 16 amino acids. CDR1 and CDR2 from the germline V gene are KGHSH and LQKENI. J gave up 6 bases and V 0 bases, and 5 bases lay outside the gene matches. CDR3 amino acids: CASSPPGTGMAGELFF. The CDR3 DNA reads TGTGCCAGCTCACCACCGGGGACAGGGATGGCCGGGGAGCTGTTTTTT.

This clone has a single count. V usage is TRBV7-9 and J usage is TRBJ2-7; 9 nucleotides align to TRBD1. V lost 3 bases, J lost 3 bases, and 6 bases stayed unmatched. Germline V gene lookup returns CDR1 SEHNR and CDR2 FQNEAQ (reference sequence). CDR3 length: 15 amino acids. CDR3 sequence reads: CASSLGQGIYYEQYF. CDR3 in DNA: TGTGCCAGCAGCTTGGGACAGGGTATATACTACGAGCAGTACTTC. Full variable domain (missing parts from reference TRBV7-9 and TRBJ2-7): DTGVSQNPRHKITKRGQNVTFRCDPISEHNRLYWYRQTLGQGPEFLTYFQNEAQLEKSRLLSDRFSAERPKGSFSTLEIQRTEQGDSAMYLCASSLGQGIYYEQYFGPGTRLTVT.

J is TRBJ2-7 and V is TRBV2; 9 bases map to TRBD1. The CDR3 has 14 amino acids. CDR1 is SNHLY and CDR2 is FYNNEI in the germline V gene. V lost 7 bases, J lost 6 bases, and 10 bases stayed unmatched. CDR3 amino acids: CASIGTGSLSEQYF. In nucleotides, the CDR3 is TGTGCCAGCATAGGGACAGGGAGTTTGTCCGAGCAGTACTTC.

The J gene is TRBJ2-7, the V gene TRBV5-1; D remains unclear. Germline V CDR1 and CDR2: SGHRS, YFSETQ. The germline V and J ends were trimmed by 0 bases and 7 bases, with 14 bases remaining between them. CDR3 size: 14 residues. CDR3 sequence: CASSLGLTAEEQYF. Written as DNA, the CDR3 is TGCGCCAGCAGCTTGGGATTGACCGCGGAGGAGCAGTACTTC. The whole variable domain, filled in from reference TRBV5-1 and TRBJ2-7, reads KAGVTQTPRYLIKTRGQQVTLSCSPISGHRSVSWYQQTPGQGLQFLFEYFSETQRNKGNFPGRFSGRQFSNSRSEMNVSTLELGDSALYLCASSLGLTAEEQYFGPGTRLTVT.

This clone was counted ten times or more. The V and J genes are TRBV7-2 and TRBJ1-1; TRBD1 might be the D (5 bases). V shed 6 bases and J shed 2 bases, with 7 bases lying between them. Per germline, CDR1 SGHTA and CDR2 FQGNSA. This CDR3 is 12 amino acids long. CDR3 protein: CASRQDNTEAFF. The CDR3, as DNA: TGTGCCAGCAGACAGGACAACACTGAAGCTTTCTTT. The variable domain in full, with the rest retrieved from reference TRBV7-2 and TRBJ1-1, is GAGVSQSPSNKVTEKGKDVELRCDPISGHTALYWYRQSLGQGLEFLIYFQGNSAPDKSGLPSDRFSAERTGGSVSTLTIQRTQQEDSAVYLCASRQDNTEAFFGQGTRLTVV.